One sample yielded the 14 T cell receptor beta chains listed below, sequenced in a study of blood T cell repertoires in COVID-19. Sequencing used immunoSEQ multiplex PCR; TCRdb keeps in-frame clones, though not all of them. The data hold some 64,000 clones, with about three quarters observed a single time. Sequencing was done on a sample of peripheral blood. Receptor source: a human donor in a cohort sampled during active COVID-19.

The chain links TRBV6-1 to TRBJ1-3; 8 nucleotides match TRBD1. There are 17 residues in the CDR3. CDR1 MNHNS and CDR2 SASEGT come from the germline V gene. V shed 4 bases, J shed 4 bases, and the junction held 12 bases outside the gene matches. As DNA, the CDR3 is TGTGCCAGCAGTGCAACAAGCCAGGGGGCGGGAGGAAACACCATATATTTT. Encoded protein: CASSATSQGAGGNTIYF.

This clone was detected only once. This chain connects TRBV19 to TRBJ2-5; D perhaps matches TRBD2 (6 bases). The CDR3 sequence is 14 residues long. Germline CDR1 and CDR2: LNHDA and SQIVND (reference sequence). V gave up 3 bases and J gave up 9 bases, with 17 bases separating them. CDR3 region: CASSMDRGNSPQYF. CDR3 nucleotides: TGTGCCAGTAGTATGGACCGGGGGAACTCACCCCAGTACTTC.

Here the CDR3 DNA reads TGTGCCATCAGTGAGCTCCAGGGGCGCGCTGGCTACACCTTC. Its protein is CAISELQGRAGYTF. The chain has TRBV10-3 and TRBJ1-2, with D possibly being TRBD1 (6 bases). The CDR3 has 14 residues. CDR1 and CDR2 from the germline V gene are ENHRY and SYGVKD. V lost 2 bases and J lost 7, with 14 bases in between.

The CDR3 spells CASSSGVRDSPLHF. Here the CDR3 DNA reads TGTGCCAGCAGCTCAGGGGTAAGGGATTCACCCCTCCACTTT. The genes are TRBV5-6 and TRBJ1-6, with D possibly matching TRBD1 (6 bases). The CDR3 covers 14 residues. Germline V CDR1 and CDR2: SGHDT, YYEEEE. V lost 3 bases and J 8 bases, leaving 12 bases between the germline ends.

This chain joins TRBV24-1 and TRBJ2-5; 7 bases fit TRBD1. This CDR3 contains 14 residues. CDR1 KGHDR and CDR2 SFDVKD come from the germline V gene. Unmatched junction bases numbered 11, after V lost 9 bases and J lost 5 bases. The CDR3 DNA is TGTGCCACCCACCCCCCTACAGGGGTTGAGACCCAGTACTTC. Translated: CATHPPTGVETQYF.

V gene TRBV6-2 or TRBV6-3 combines with J gene TRBJ2-7; no reliable D call. The CDR3 runs to 15 residues. The V end lost 6 bases, the J end lost 3 bases, and 18 bases lay between the germline ends. The germline gives CDR1 MNHEY, CDR2 SVGEGT. CDR3 coding DNA: TGTGCCAGCAGCTTCAGACAATCCCCCTACTACGAGCAGTACTTC. Its protein product is CASSFRQSPYYEQYF.

J is TRBJ1-1 and V is TRBV28; 8 bases agree with TRBD1. The CDR3 is 14 residues long. CDR1 is MDHEN and CDR2 is SYDVKM in the germline V gene. Trimming at V came to 7 bases and at J to 4 bases, leaving 8 bases not matched to a gene. As DNA, the CDR3 is TGTGCCAGCATAGCAGGGGGCGCGAGCACTGAAGCTTTCTTT. It yields the protein CASIAGGASTEAFF.

This clone has a handful of counts. The chain is built from TRBV12-3 or TRBV12-4 and TRBJ1-2, with D unclear. The CDR3 spans 12 residues. V lost 1 base and J lost 7, with 7 bases in between. DNA for the CDR3: TGTGCCAGCAGTTTAGGCAGTTTTGGCTACACCTTC. This sequence encodes CASSLGSFGYTF.

The chain uses TRBV30 and TRBJ1-3, with TRBD1 as a possible D gene (6 bases). The CDR3 has 16 amino acids. Trimming removed 0 bases from V and 7 bases from J, with 19 bases in between. The germline V gene has CDR1 GTSNPN and CDR2 SVGIG (reference sequence). The CDR3 DNA reads as TGTGCCTGGAGTGTAGGAGGGGGGGCTTTGAGGAACACCATATATTTT. Residues: CAWSVGGGALRNTIYF.

The J gene is TRBJ2-1, the V gene TRBV5-1; 8 bases fit TRBD2. The germline gives CDR1 SGHRS, CDR2 YFSETQ. The CDR3 covers 17 residues. The V gene end was trimmed by 0 bases and the J gene end by 7 bases; junction bases not matched to a gene: 12. The DNA for the CDR3 is TGCGCCAGCAGCTTGGCATCTCGGGGGGGCCGTGGGAATGAGCAGTTCTTC. It codes for CASSLASRGGRGNEQFF. Together with reference TRBV5-1 and TRBJ2-1, the CDR3 gives the full variable domain: KAGVTQTPRYLIKTRGQQVTLSCSPISGHRSVSWYQQTPGQGLQFLFEYFSETQRNKGNFPGRFSGRQFSNSRSEMNVSTLELGDSALYLCASSLASRGGRGNEQFFGPGTRLTVL.

This clone was detected only a few times. The chain uses TRBV19 and TRBJ1-6; 8 bases are shared with TRBD1. After removal of 6 bases from V and 8 bases from J, the junction contained 6 bases not matched to a gene. There are 14 residues in the CDR3. CDR1 LNHDA and CDR2 SQIVND come from the germline V gene (reference sequence). The CDR3 DNA sequence: TGTGCCAGTAGACAAACAGGGGGTGATTCACCCCTCCACTTT. Residues: CASRQTGGDSPLHF. The variable domain in full, with the rest retrieved from reference TRBV19 and TRBJ1-6, is DGGITQSPKYLFRKEGQNVTLSCEQNLNHDAMYWYRQDPGQGLRLIYYSQIVNDFQKGDIAEGYSVSREKKESFPLTVTSAQKNPTAFYLCASRQTGGDSPLHFGNGTRLTVT.

The chain combines TRBV4-2 with TRBJ2-7, with 10 bases matching TRBD2. V lost 0 bases, J lost 2 bases, and 13 bases stayed unmatched. Germline V CDR1 and CDR2: LGHNA, YNFKEQ. The CDR3 is 19 amino acids. The CDR3 loop reads CASSQEMGSGAGGAYEQYF. The CDR3 DNA follows: TGTGCCAGCAGCCAAGAGATGGGGTCAGGAGCGGGGGGGGCCTACGAGCAGTACTTC.

V is TRBV18 and J is TRBJ2-5; possibly TRBD1 for D (6 bases). V was trimmed by 2 bases and J by 5 bases, leaving 12 bases between them. CDR1 is KGHSH and CDR2 is LQKENI in the germline V gene. The CDR3 covers 14 residues. For the CDR3, the DNA is TGTGCCAGCTCACCAATGGGGGCGCGTGAGACCCAGTACTTC. Encoded protein: CASSPMGARETQYF. Looking up the rest from reference TRBV18 and TRBJ2-5 gives the full variable domain: NAGVMQNPRHLVRRRGQEARLRCSPMKGHSHVYWYRQLPEEGLKFMVYLQKENIIDESGMPKERFSAEFPKEGPSILRIQQVVRGDSAAYFCASSPMGARETQYFGPGTRLLVL.

The J gene is TRBJ2-3, the V gene TRBV5-8; weak D call: TRBD2 (6 bases). V was pared by 6 bases and J by 0 bases, with 14 bases between. This CDR3 comprises 15 residues. Germline CDR1 SGHTS, CDR2 YDEGEE. The CDR3 here is CASKSDGGSTDTQYF. CDR3 coding DNA: TGTGCCAGCAAATCAGACGGGGGAAGCACAGATACGCAGTATTTT.